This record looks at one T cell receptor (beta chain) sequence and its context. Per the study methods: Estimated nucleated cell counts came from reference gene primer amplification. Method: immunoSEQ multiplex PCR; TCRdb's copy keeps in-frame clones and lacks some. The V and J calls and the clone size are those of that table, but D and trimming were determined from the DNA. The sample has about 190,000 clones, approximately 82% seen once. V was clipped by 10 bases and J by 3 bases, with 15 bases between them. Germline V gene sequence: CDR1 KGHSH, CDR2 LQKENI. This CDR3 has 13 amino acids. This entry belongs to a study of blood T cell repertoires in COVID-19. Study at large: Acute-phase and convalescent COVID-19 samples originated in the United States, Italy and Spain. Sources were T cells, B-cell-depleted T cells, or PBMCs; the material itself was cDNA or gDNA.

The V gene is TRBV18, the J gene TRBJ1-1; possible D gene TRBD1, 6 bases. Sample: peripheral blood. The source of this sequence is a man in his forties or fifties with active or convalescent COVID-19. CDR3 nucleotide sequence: TGTGCCACCCTTTTACAGGGTGACACTGAAGCTTTCTTT. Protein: CATLLQGDTEAFF.